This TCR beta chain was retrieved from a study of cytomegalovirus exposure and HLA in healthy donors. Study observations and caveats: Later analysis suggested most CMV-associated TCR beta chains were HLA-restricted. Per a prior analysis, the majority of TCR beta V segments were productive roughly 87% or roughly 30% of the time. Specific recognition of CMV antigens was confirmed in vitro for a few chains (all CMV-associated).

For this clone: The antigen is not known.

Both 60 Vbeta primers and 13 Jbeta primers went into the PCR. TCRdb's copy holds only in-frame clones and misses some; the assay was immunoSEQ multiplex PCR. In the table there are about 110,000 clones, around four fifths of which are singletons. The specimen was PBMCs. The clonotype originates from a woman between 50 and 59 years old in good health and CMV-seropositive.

The CDR3 region is CASSLGSGYNEQFF. CDR3 DNA: TGTGCCAGCAGTTTGGGTAGCGGATACAATGAGCAGTTCTTC. The chain combines TRBV7-6 with TRBJ2-1; D is possibly TRBD2 (6 bases). The V end was cut by 6 bases, the J end by 4 bases, with 13 bases between. This CDR3 contains 14 residues. In germline, CDR1 is SGHVS, CDR2 FNYEAQ.